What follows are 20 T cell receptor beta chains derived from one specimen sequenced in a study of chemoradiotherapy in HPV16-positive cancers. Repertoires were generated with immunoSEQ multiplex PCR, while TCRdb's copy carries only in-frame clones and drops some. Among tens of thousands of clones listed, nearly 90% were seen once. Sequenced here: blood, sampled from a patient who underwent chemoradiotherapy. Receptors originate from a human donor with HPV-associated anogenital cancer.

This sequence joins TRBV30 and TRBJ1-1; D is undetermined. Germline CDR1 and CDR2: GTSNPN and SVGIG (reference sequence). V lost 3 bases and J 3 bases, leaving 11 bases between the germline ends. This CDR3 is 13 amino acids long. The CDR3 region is CAWSTDRDTEAFF. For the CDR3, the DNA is TGTGCCTGGAGCACGGACCGGGACACTGAAGCTTTCTTT.

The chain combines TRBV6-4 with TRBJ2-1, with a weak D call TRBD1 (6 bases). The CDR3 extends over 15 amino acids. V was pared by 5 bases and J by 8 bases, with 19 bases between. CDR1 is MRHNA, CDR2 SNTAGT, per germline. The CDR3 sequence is CASSITGNPGDEQFF. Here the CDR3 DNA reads TGTGCCAGCAGTATTACCGGAAACCCAGGGGATGAGCAGTTCTTC.

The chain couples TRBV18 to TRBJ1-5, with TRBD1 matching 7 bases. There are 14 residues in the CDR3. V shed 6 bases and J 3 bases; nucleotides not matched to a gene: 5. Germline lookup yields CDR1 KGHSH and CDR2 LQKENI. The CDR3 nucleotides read TGTGCCAGCTCTCCCGACAGGGACAATCAGCCCCAGCATTTT. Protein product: CASSPDRDNQPQHF.

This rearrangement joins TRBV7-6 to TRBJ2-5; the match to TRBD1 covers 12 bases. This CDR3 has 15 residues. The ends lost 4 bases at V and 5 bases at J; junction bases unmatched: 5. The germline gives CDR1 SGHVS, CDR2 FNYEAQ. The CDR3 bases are TGTGCCAGCAGCTCGGGACAGGGGGCGCAGGAGACCCAGTACTTC. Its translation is CASSSGQGAQETQYF. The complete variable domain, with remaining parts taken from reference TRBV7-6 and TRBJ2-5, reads GAGVSQSPRYKVTKRGQDVALRCDPISGHVSLYWYRQALGQGPEFLTYFNYEAQQDKSGLPNDRFSAERPEGSISTLTIQRTEQRDSAMYRCASSSGQGAQETQYFGPGTRLLVL.

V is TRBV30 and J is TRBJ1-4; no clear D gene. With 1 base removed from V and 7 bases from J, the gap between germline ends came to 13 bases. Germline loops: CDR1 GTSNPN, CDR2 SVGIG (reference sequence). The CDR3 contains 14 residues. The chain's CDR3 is CAWSAGHSSEKLFF. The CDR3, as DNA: TGTGCCTGGAGTGCTGGGCATAGCAGTGAAAAACTGTTTTTT. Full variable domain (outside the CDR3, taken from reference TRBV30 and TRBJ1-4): SQTIHQWPATLVQPVGSPLSLECTVEGTSNPNLYWYRQAAGRGLQLLFYSVGIGQISSEVPQNLSASRPQDRQFILSSKKLLLSDSGFYLCAWSAGHSSEKLFFGSGTQLSVL.

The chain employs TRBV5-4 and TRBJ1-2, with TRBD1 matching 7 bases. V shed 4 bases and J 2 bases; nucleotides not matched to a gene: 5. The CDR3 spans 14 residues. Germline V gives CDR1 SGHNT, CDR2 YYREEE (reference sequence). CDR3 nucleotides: TGTGCCAGCAGCCCTACAGGGGCAAACTATGGCTACACCTTC. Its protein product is CASSPTGANYGYTF. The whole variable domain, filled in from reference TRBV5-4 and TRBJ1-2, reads ETGVTQSPTHLIKTRGQQVTLRCSSQSGHNTVSWYQQALGQGPQFIFQYYREEENGRGNFPPRFSGLQFPNYSSELNVNALELDDSALYLCASSPTGANYGYTFGSGTRLTVV.

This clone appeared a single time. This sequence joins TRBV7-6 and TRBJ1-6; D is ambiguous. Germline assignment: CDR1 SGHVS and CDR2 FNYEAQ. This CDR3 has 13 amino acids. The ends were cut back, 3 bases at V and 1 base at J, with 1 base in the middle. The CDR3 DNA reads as TGTGCCAGCAGCTTGTCCTATAATTCACCCCTCCACTTT. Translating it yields CASSLSYNSPLHF.

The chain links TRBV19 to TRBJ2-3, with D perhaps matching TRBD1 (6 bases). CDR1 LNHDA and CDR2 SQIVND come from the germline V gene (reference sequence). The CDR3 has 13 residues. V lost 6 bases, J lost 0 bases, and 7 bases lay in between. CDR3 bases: TGTGCCAGTAGACAGGGTAGCACAGATACGCAGTATTTT. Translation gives CASRQGSTDTQYF.

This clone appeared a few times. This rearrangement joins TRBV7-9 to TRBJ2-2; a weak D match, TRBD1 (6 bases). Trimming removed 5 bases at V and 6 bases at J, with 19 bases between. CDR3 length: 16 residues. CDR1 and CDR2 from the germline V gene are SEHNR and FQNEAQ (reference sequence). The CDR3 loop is CASSPPILTGSGELFF. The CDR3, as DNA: TGTGCCAGCAGCCCCCCAATCCTCACAGGGTCCGGGGAGCTGTTTTTT. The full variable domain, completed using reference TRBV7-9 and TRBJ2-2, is DTGVSQNPRHKITKRGQNVTFRCDPISEHNRLYWYRQTLGQGPEFLTYFQNEAQLEKSRLLSDRFSAERPKGSFSTLEIQRTEQGDSAMYLCASSPPILTGSGELFFGEGSRLTVL.

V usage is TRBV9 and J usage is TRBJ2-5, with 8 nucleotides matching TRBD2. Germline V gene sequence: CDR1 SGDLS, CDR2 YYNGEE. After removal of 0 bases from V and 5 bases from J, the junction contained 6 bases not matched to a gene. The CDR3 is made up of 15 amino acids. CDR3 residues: CASSVAAGGVETQYF. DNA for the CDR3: TGTGCCAGCAGCGTAGCGGCGGGAGGTGTGGAGACCCAGTACTTC. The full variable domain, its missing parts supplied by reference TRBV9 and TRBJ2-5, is DSGVTQTPKHLITATGQRVTLRCSPRSGDLSVYWYQQSLDQGLQFLIQYYNGEERAKGNILERFSAQQFPDLHSELNLSSLELGDSALYFCASSVAAGGVETQYFGPGTRLLVL.

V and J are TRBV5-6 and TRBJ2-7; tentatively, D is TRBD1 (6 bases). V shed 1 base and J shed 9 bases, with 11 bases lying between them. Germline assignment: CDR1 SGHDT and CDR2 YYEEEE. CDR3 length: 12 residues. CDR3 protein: CASSLLQGRQYF. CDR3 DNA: TGTGCCAGCAGCTTGCTGCAGGGGCGGCAGTACTTC.

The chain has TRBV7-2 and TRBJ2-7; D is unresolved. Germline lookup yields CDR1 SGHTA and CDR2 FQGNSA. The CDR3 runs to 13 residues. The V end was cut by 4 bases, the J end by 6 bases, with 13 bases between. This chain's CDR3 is CASSSGPQGEQYF. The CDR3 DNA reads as TGTGCCAGCAGCTCCGGGCCGCAAGGCGAGCAGTACTTC.

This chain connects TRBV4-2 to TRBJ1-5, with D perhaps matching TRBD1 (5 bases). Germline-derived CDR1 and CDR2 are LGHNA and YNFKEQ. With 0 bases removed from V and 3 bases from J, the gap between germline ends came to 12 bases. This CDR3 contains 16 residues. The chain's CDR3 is CASSQDLGDPNQPQHF. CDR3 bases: TGTGCCAGCAGCCAAGATCTTGGGGACCCCAATCAGCCCCAGCATTTT.

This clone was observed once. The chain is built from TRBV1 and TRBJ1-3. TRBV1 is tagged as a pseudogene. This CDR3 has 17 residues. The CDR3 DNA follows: TGCACCAGCAGGGATCGGGACGGCTTCTCCTCTGGAAACACCATATATTTT. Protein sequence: CTSRDRDGFSSGNTIYF.

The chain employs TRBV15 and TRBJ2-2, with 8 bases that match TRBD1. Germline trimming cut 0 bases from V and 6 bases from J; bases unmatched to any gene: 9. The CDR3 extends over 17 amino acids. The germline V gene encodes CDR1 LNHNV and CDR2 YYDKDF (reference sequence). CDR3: CATSRDIRTGKAGELFF. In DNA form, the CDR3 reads TGTGCCACCAGCAGAGATATCCGGACAGGGAAAGCCGGGGAGCTGTTTTTT.

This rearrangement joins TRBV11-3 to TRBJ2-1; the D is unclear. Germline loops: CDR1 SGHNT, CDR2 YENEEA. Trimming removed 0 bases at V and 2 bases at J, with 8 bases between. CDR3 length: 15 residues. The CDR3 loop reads CASSLDGSPYNEQFF. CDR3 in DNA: TGTGCCAGCAGCTTAGATGGGTCTCCCTACAATGAGCAGTTCTTC.

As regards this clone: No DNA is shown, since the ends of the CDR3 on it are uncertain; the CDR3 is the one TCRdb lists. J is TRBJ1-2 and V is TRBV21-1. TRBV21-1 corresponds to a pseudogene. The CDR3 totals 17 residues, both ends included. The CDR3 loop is CASSKKVAEGAYYGYTF.

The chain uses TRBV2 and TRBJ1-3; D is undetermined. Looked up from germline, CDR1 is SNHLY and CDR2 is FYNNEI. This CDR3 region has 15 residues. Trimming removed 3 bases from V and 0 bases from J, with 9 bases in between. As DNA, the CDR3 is TGTGCCAGCAGTGAGAATAGGGCCTCTGGAAACACCATATATTTT. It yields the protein CASSENRASGNTIYF.

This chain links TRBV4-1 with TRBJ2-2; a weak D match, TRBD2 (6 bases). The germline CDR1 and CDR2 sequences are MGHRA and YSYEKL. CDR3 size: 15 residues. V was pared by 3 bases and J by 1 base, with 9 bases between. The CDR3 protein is CASSQGRGNTGELFF. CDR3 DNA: TGCGCCAGCAGCCAGGGGCGGGGGAACACCGGGGAGCTGTTTTTT.

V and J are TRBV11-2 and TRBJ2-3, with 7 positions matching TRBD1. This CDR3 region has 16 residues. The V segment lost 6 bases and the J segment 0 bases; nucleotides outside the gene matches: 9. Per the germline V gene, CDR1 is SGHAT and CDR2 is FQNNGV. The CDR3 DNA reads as TGTGCCAGCAGTTCGGGTGGGACAGATAGCACAGATACGCAGTATTTT. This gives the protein CASSSGGTDSTDTQYF. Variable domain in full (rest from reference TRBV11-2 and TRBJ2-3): EAGVAQSPRYKIIEKRQSVAFWCNPISGHATLYWYQQILGQGPKLLIQFQNNGVVDDSQLPKDRFSAERLKGVDSTLKIQPAKLEDSAVYLCASSSGGTDSTDTQYFGPGTRLTVL.